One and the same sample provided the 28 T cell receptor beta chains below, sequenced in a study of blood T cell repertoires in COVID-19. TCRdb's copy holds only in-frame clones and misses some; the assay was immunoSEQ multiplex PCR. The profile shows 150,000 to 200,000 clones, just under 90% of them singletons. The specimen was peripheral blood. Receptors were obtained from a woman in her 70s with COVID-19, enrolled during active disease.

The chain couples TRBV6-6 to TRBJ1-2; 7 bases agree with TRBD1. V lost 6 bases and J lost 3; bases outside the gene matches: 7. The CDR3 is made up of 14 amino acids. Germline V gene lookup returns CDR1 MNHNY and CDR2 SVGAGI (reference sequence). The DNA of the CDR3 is TGTGCCAGCAGATACAGGGGAGGGGACTATGGCTACACCTTC. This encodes CASRYRGGDYGYTF.

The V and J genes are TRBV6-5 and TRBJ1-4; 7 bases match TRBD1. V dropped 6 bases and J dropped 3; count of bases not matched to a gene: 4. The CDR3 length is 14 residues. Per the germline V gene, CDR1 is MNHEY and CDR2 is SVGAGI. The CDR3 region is CASRATGANEKLFF. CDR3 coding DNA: TGTGCCAGCAGAGCTACAGGGGCTAATGAAAAACTGTTTTTT.

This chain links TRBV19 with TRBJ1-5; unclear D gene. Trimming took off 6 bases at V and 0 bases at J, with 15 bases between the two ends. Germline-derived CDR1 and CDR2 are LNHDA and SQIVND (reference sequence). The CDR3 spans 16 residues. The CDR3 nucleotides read TGTGCCAGTAGAATTCGGTCCGAAAATAGCAATCAGCCCCAGCATTTT. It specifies CASRIRSENSNQPQHF.

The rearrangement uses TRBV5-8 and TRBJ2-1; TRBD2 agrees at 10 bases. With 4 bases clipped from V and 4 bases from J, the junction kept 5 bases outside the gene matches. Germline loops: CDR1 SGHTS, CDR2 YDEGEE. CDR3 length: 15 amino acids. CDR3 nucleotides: TGTGCCAGCAGCCTCGGGACTAGCGCATACAATGAGCAGTTCTTC. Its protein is CASSLGTSAYNEQFF.

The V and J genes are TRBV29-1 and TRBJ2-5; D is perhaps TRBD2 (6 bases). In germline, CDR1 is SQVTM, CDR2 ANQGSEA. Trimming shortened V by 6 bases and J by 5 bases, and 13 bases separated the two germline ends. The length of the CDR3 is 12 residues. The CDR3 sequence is CSVGGMGETQYF. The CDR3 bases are TGCAGCGTCGGAGGGATGGGGGAGACCCAGTACTTC.

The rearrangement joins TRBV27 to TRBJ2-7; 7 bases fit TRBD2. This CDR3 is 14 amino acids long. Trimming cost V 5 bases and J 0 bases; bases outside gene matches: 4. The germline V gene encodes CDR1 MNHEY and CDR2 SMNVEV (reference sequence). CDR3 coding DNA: TGTGCCAGCAGTCCGCGGGAGATCTCCTACGAGCAGTACTTC. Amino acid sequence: CASSPREISYEQYF.

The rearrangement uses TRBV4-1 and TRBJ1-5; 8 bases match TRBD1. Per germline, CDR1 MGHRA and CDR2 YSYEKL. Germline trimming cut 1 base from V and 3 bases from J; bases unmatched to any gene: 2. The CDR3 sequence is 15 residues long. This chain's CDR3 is CASSQGTGYNQPQHF. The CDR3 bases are TGCGCCAGCAGCCAAGGGACAGGGTACAATCAGCCCCAGCATTTT.

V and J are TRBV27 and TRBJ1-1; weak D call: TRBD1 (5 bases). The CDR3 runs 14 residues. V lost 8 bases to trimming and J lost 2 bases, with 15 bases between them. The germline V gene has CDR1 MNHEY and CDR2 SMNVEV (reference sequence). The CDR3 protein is CASSFRGQNTEAFF. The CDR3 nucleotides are TGTGCCAGCTCGTTTAGGGGCCAAAACACTGAAGCTTTCTTT.

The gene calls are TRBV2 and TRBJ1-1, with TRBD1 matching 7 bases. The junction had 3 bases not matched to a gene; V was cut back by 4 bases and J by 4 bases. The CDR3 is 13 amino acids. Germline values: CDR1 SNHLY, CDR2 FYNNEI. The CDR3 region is CASSGQGSTEAFF. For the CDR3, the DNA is TGTGCCAGCAGTGGACAGGGCTCCACTGAAGCTTTCTTT.

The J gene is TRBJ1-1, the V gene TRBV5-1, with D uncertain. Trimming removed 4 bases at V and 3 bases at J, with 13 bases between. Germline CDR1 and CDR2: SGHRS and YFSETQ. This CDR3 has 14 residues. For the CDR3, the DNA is TGCGCCAGCAGCCAAGTCGTCGGGGACACTGAAGCTTTCTTT. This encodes CASSQVVGDTEAFF. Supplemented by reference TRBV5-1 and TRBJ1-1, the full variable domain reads KAGVTQTPRYLIKTRGQQVTLSCSPISGHRSVSWYQQTPGQGLQFLFEYFSETQRNKGNFPGRFSGRQFSNSRSEMNVSTLELGDSALYLCASSQVVGDTEAFFGQGTRLTVV.

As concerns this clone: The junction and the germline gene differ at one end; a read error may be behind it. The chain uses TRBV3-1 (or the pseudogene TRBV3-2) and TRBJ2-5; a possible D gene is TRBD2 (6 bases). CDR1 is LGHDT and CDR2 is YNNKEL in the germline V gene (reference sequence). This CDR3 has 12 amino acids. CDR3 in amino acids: CASSQEGRDSDF. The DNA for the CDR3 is TGTGCCAGCAGCCAAGAAGGCCGGGACTCCGACTTC.

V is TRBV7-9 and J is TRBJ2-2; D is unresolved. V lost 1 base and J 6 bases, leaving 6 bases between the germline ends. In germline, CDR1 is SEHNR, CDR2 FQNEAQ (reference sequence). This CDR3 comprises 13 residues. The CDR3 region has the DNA TGTGCCAGCAGCTTAGACGCGCCCGGGGAGCTGTTTTTT. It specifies CASSLDAPGELFF.

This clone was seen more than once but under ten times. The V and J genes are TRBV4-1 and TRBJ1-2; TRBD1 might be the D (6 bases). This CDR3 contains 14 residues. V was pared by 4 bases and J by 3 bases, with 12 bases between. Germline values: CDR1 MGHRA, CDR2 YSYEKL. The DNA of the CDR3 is TGCGCCAGCAGCCCGGCAGGGGTCGACTATGGCTACACCTTC. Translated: CASSPAGVDYGYTF.

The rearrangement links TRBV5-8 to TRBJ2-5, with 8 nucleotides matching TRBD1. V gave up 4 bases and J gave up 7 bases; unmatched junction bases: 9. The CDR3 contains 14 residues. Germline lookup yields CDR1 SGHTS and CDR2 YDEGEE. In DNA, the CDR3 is TGTGCCAGCAGCACTAGGACAGGGCGAGCGACCCAGTACTTC. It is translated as CASSTRTGRATQYF. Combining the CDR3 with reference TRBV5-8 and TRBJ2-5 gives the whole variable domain EAGVTQSPTHLIKTRGQQATLRCSPISGHTSVYWYQQALGLGLQFLLWYDEGEERNRGNFPPRFSGRQFPNYSSELNVNALELEDSALYLCASSTRTGRATQYFGPGTRLLVL.

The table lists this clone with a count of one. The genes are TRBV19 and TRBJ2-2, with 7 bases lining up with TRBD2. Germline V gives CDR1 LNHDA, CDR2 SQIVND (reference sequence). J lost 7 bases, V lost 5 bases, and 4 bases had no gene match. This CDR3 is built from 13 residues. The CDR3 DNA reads TGTGCCAGTAGTGCAGGACTAGTCGGGGAGCTGTTTTTT. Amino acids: CASSAGLVGELFF. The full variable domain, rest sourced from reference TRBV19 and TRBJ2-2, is DGGITQSPKYLFRKEGQNVTLSCEQNLNHDAMYWYRQDPGQGLRLIYYSQIVNDFQKGDIAEGYSVSREKKESFPLTVTSAQKNPTAFYLCASSAGLVGELFFGEGSRLTVL.

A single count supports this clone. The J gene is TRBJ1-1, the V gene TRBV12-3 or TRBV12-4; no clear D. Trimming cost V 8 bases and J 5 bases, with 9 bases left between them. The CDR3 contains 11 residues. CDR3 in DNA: TGTGCCAGCCTCTTATTGACTGAAGCTTTCTTT. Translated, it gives CASLLLTEAFF.

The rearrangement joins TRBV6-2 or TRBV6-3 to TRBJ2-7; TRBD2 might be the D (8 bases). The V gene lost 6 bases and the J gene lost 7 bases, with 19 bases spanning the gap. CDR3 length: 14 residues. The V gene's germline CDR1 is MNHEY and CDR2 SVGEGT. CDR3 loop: CASSISGSRGEQYF. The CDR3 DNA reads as TGTGCCAGCAGCATAAGCGGGAGCAGGGGGGAGCAGTACTTC.

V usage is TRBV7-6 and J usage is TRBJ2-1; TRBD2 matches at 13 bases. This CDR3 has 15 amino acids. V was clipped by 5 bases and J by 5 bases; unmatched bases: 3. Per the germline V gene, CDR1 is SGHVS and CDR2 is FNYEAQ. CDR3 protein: CASSLGLAGDNEQFF. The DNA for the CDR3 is TGTGCCAGCAGCCTCGGACTAGCGGGAGACAATGAGCAGTTCTTC. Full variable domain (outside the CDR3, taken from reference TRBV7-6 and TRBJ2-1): GAGVSQSPRYKVTKRGQDVALRCDPISGHVSLYWYRQALGQGPEFLTYFNYEAQQDKSGLPNDRFSAERPEGSISTLTIQRTEQRDSAMYRCASSLGLAGDNEQFFGPGTRLTVL.

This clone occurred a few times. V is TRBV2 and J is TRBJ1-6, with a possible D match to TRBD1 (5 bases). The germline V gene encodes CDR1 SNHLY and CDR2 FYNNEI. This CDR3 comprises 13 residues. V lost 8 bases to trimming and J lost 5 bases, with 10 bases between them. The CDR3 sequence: CASRQGNNSPLHF. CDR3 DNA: TGTGCCAGCCGCCAGGGAAATAATTCACCCCTCCACTTT.

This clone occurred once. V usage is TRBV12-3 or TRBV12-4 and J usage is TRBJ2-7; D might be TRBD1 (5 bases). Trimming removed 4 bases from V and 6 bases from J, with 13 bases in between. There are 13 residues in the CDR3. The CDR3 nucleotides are TGTGCCAGCAGTTCCCAGGGTTGGAGCGAGCAGTACTTC. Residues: CASSSQGWSEQYF.

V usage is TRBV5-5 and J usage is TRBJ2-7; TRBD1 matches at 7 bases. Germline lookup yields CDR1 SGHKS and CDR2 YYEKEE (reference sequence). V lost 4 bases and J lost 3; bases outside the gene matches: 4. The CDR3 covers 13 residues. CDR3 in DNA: TGTGCCAGCAGCCGGGACAGCCTCTACGAGCAGTACTTC. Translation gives CASSRDSLYEQYF.

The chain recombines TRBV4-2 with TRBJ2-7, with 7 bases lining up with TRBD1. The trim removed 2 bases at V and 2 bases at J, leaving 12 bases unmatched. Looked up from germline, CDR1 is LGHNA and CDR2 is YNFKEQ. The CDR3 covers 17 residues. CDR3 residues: CASSQLSVGTVTYEQYF. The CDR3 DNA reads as TGTGCCAGCAGCCAACTATCGGTCGGGACAGTCACCTACGAGCAGTACTTC.

For the CDR3, the DNA is TGTGCCAGCAGCCCGGGTACCGGGGGAGGCGGCTACACCTTC. Translating gives CASSPGTGGGGYTF. The chain recombines TRBV3-1 (or the pseudogene TRBV3-2) with TRBJ1-2, with D possibly being TRBD1 (5 bases). The germline V gene has CDR1 LGHDT and CDR2 YNNKEL (reference sequence). V lost 4 bases, J lost 8 bases, and 17 bases lay in between. The CDR3 totals 14 residues.

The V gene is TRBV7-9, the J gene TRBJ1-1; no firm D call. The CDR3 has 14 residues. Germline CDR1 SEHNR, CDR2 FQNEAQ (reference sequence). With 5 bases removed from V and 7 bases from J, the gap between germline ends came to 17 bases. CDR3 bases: TGTGCCAGCAGCCTAACCGATCTAAGTGGTGAAGCTTTCTTT. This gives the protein CASSLTDLSGEAFF.

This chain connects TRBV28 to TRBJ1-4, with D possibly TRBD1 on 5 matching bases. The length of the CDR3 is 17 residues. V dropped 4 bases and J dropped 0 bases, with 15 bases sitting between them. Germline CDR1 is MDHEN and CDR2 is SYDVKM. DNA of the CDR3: TGTGCCAGCAGTTCCTCTTATACAGGAACAACTAATGAAAAACTGTTTTTT. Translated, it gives CASSSSYTGTTNEKLFF. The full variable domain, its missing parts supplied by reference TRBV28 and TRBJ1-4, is DVKVTQSSRYLVKRTGEKVFLECVQDMDHENMFWYRQDPGLGLRLIYFSYDVKMKEKGDIPEGYSVSREKKERFSLILESASTNQTSMYLCASSSSYTGTTNEKLFFGSGTQLSVL.

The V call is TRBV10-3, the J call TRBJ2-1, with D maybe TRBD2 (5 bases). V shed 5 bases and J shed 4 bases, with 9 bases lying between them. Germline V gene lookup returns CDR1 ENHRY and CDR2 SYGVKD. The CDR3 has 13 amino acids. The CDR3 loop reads CAISHREYNEQFF. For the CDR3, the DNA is TGTGCCATCAGTCACCGGGAATACAATGAGCAGTTCTTC.

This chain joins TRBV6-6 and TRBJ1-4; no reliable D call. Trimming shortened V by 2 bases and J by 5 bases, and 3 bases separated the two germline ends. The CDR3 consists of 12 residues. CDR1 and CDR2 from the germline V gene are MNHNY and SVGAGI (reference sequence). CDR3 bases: TGTGCCAGCAGTTACGAGAATGAAAAACTGTTTTTT. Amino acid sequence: CASSYENEKLFF.

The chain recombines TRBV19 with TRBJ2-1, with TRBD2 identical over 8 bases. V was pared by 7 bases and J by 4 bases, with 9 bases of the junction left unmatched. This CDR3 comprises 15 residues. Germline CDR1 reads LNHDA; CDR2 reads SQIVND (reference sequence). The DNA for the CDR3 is TGTGCCAGTACCCTGTCGACTAGCGTATACAATGAGCAGTTCTTC. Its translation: CASTLSTSVYNEQFF.